These 23 T cell receptor beta chains were sequenced from one sample in a study of response to subunit inactivated influenza vaccine. TCRdb redid the calling of the RT-PCR reads with MiXCR, one entry per CDR3 protein. The table lists 500,000 to 550,000 distinct CDR3 sequences, under 30% of them singletons. The sample was also reused in another study, on T cells expressing NK-cell markers. As that report states: What made the TCR beta cDNA was 5'RACE template switching with UMIs.

The sample was CD4+ T cells sorted from PBMCs, taken approximately 13 days after vaccination. The receptors come from a man aged 45 to 65 who received an inactivated influenza vaccine.

V gene TRBV15 combines with J gene TRBJ2-3, with 7 bases lining up with TRBD1. The CDR3 sequence is 17 residues long. With 6 bases clipped from V and 0 bases from J, the junction kept 12 bases outside the gene matches. Looked up from germline, CDR1 is LNHNV and CDR2 is YYDKDF (reference sequence). CDR3 sequence reads: CATRPSDRLTSTDTQYF. CDR3 DNA: TGTGCCACCAGACCCTCGGACAGGCTAACTAGCACAGATACGCAGTATTTT.

This clonotype was counted between two and nine times. The CDR3 protein is CASERLGGRFPPTGELFF. CDR3 DNA: TGTGCCAGCGAACGCCTTGGCGGGAGATTCCCCCCGACCGGGGAGCTGTTTTTT. V usage is TRBV11-1 and J usage is TRBJ2-2; 7 positions agree with TRBD2. The germline V gene encodes CDR1 SGHAT and CDR2 FQDESV (reference sequence). The CDR3 is made up of 18 amino acids. Unmatched junction bases numbered 20, after V lost 8 bases and J lost 5 bases.

This sequence joins TRBV7-9 and TRBJ2-5; 7 bases line up with TRBD2. Trimming took 1 base from V and 2 from J; bases not matched to a gene: 7. Germline-derived CDR1 and CDR2 are SEHNR and FQNEAQ (reference sequence). This CDR3 spans 16 amino acids. The CDR3 bases are TGTGCCAGCAGCTTAGACGGGAGGACCATACAAGAGACCCAGTACTTC. The encoded protein is CASSLDGRTIQETQYF.

The V gene is TRBV20-1, the J gene TRBJ2-3; a weak D match, TRBD2 (5 bases). CDR1 is DFQATT, CDR2 SNEGSKA, per germline (reference sequence). V shed 5 bases and J shed 4 bases, with 13 bases lying between them. This CDR3 region has 13 residues. The CDR3 region is CSAGSGRADTQYF. DNA for the CDR3: TGCAGTGCTGGGAGCGGTCGGGCAGATACGCAGTATTTT.

In its sample, this clonotype was seen once. The V gene is TRBV2, the J gene TRBJ2-2; the D call may be TRBD1 or TRBD2 (5 bases each). With 8 bases removed from V and 1 base from J, the gap between germline ends came to 11 bases. Germline V gene sequence: CDR1 SNHLY, CDR2 FYNNEI. CDR3 length: 14 amino acids. Here the CDR3 reads CASGAGQNTGELFF. The CDR3 DNA is TGTGCCAGCGGGGCGGGCCAGAACACCGGGGAGCTGTTTTTT. Based on the CDR3 plus reference TRBV2 and TRBJ2-2, the full variable domain is EPEVTQTPSHQVTQMGQEVILRCVPISNHLYFYWYRQILGQKVEFLVSFYNNEISEKSEIFDDQFSVERPDGSNFTLKIRSTKLEDSAMYFCASGAGQNTGELFFGEGSRLTVL.

This clonotype was counted only a few times. The chain uses TRBV24-1 and TRBJ1-5; D remains ambiguous. In germline, CDR1 is KGHDR, CDR2 SFDVKD. This CDR3 contains 12 residues. V was pared by 6 bases and J by 4 bases, with 6 bases between. The DNA for the CDR3 is TGTGCCACCAGTTTAGGGAATCAGCCCCAGCATTTT. This translates into CATSLGNQPQHF.

Points on this clonotype: Compared with germline, one end of the junction differs, possibly owing to a read error. CDR3: CASAGQGGSSNEQFF. In DNA, the CDR3 is TGTGCCAGCGCCGGCCAGGGAGGATCCTCCAATGAGCAGTTCTTC. V is TRBV7-3 and J is TRBJ2-1; maybe TRBD2 (6 bases). Per germline, CDR1 SGHTA and CDR2 FQGTGA. The CDR3 length is 15 residues. Complete variable domain (other parts from reference TRBV7-3 and TRBJ2-1): GAGVSQTPSNKVTEKGKYVELRCDPISGHTALYWYRQSLGQGPEFLIYFQGTGAADDSGLPNDRFFAVRPEGSVSTLKIQRTERGDSAVYLCASAGQGGSSNEQFFGPGTRLTVL.

There are a few counts of this clonotype. The rearrangement uses TRBV12-3 or TRBV12-4 and TRBJ1-5; D is perhaps TRBD1 (5 bases). The CDR3 is 13 amino acids. Trimming shortened V by 3 bases and J by 5 bases, and 8 bases separated the two germline ends. CDR3 region: CASSFGADQPQHF. As DNA, the CDR3 is TGTGCCAGCAGTTTCGGGGCAGATCAGCCCCAGCATTTT.

This chain links TRBV19 with TRBJ1-1, with 12 nucleotides matching TRBD1. With 5 bases clipped from V and 3 bases from J, the junction kept 10 bases outside the gene matches. This CDR3 region has 17 residues. Germline values: CDR1 LNHDA, CDR2 SQIVND (reference sequence). CDR3: CASSSGTGGAPDTEAFF. CDR3 sequence (DNA): TGTGCCAGTAGTTCCGGGACAGGGGGCGCACCGGACACTGAAGCTTTCTTT.

There are a few counts of this clonotype. The CDR3 sequence is CASSFSFSSYNEQFF. In DNA, the CDR3 is TGTGCCAGCAGTTTCTCTTTCAGCTCCTACAATGAGCAGTTCTTC. This chain uses TRBV12-3 or TRBV12-4 with TRBJ2-1; D unclear. CDR3 length: 15 amino acids. Between the trimmed V and J ends, which lost 3 bases and 0 bases, there was a span of 9 bases.

The chain recombines TRBV6-7 with TRBJ2-7; 13 bases are shared with TRBD2. TRBV6-7 counts as an open reading frame of uncertain function. CDR3 length: 15 residues. With 3 bases clipped from V and 3 bases from J, the junction kept 2 bases outside the gene matches. The CDR3 sequence is CASSYWTSGSYEQYF. The DNA of the CDR3 is TGTGCCAGCAGTTATTGGACTAGCGGGAGCTACGAGCAGTACTTC.

This clonotype was observed once. This chain connects TRBV2 to TRBJ1-1, with D possibly being TRBD1 (5 bases). The CDR3 sequence is 13 residues long. The ends were cut back, 11 bases at V and 1 base at J, with 14 bases in the middle. Germline values: CDR1 SNHLY, CDR2 FYNNEI. CDR3 in DNA: TGTGCCGCCAGTATGGACAAGAACACTGAAGCTTTCTTT. Protein sequence: CAASMDKNTEAFF.

The rearrangement joins TRBV3-1 to TRBJ2-7, with 7 bases aligning to TRBD2. Per germline, CDR1 LGHDT and CDR2 YNNKEL (reference sequence). The CDR3 totals 11 residues. With 6 bases clipped from V and 6 bases from J, the junction kept 2 bases outside the gene matches. The DNA for the CDR3 is TGTGCCAGCAGATCGGGAGGCGAGCAGTACTTC. Residues: CASRSGGEQYF.

This clonotype was found a few times. The gene calls are TRBV12-3 or TRBV12-4 and TRBJ2-2; a possible D gene is TRBD2 (6 bases). V dropped 4 bases and J dropped 0 bases, with 24 bases sitting between them. The CDR3 loop spans 20 amino acids. CDR3 nucleotide sequence: TGTGCCAGCAGTTGGTCCCGATACAGGTCGGGGACTTCGAACACCGGGGAGCTGTTTTTT. The encoded protein is CASSWSRYRSGTSNTGELFF.

This clonotype has only a few counts. The CDR3 here is CAISGPGLAYNEQFF. The CDR3 bases are TGTGCCATCAGTGGCCCAGGACTAGCCTACAATGAGCAGTTCTTC. J is TRBJ2-1 and V is TRBV10-3, with 7 bases that match TRBD2. Germline V gene sequence: CDR1 ENHRY, CDR2 SYGVKD. The V segment lost 4 bases and the J segment 2 bases; nucleotides outside the gene matches: 5. The CDR3 consists of 15 residues.

This chain uses TRBV10-3 with TRBJ2-3; D possibly corresponds to TRBD2 (7 bases). This CDR3 comprises 13 residues. Trimming took off 8 bases at V and 4 bases at J, with 13 bases between the two ends. The germline V gene encodes CDR1 ENHRY and CDR2 SYGVKD. The CDR3 DNA is TGTGCCATCGGGGGCGGGGGACCAGATACGCAGTATTTT. Translated: CAIGGGGPDTQYF.

The sample holds a few counts of this clonotype. J is TRBJ2-7 and V is TRBV5-1; D assignment may be TRBD1 or TRBD2 (5 bases each). The germline V gene encodes CDR1 SGHRS and CDR2 YFSETQ. The ends were cut back, 5 bases at V and 5 bases at J, with 14 bases in the middle. The CDR3 length is 13 residues. The CDR3 is CASSLTGDHEQYF. The CDR3 DNA reads TGCGCCAGCAGTTTGACCGGGGACCACGAGCAGTACTTC.

In its sample, this clonotype was seen a few times. V gene TRBV7-2 combines with J gene TRBJ1-4; D is undetermined. The germline CDR1 and CDR2 sequences are SGHTA and FQGNSA. The germline V and J ends were trimmed by 5 bases and 8 bases, with 18 bases remaining between them. The CDR3 covers 15 residues. The CDR3 sequence is CASSPWLQLGEKLFF. Written as DNA, the CDR3 is TGTGCCAGCAGCCCGTGGCTCCAACTGGGGGAAAAACTGTTTTTT. The full variable domain, completed using reference TRBV7-2 and TRBJ1-4, is GAGVSQSPSNKVTEKGKDVELRCDPISGHTALYWYRQSLGQGLEFLIYFQGNSAPDKSGLPSDRFSAERTGGSVSTLTIQRTQQEDSAVYLCASSPWLQLGEKLFFGSGTQLSVL.

This clonotype appeared a few times. The rearrangement uses TRBV11-2 and TRBJ1-1; TRBD1 matches 9 bases. V was clipped by 6 bases and J by 5 bases; unmatched bases: 13. Germline CDR1 reads SGHAT; CDR2 reads FQNNGV. This CDR3 has 16 amino acids. The CDR3 loop reads CASRGIGQGRETEAFF. The CDR3 DNA follows: TGTGCCAGCAGGGGGATCGGACAGGGGCGGGAGACTGAAGCTTTCTTT.

J is TRBJ2-4 and V is TRBV20-1; TRBD2 agrees at 7 bases. Germline V gene sequence: CDR1 DFQATT, CDR2 SNEGSKA (reference sequence). J lost 0 bases, V lost 0 bases, and 14 bases had no gene match. This CDR3 region has 19 residues. The CDR3 DNA reads as TGCAGTGCTAGAGACCACCCCCGGGTAGCGGGTCTAGCCAAAAACATTCAGTACTTC. It specifies CSARDHPRVAGLAKNIQYF.

This clonotype was observed a handful of times. This chain connects TRBV5-1 to TRBJ2-3; D remains unclear. With 5 bases removed from V and 2 bases from J, the gap between germline ends came to 12 bases. Germline V gene sequence: CDR1 SGHRS, CDR2 YFSETQ. The length of the CDR3 is 14 residues. Here the CDR3 DNA reads TGCGCCAGCAGAATAGCAACAACCACAGATACGCAGTATTTT. Residues: CASRIATTTDTQYF.

This chain links TRBV6-5 with TRBJ2-2; D remains ambiguous. CDR1 and CDR2 from the germline V gene are MNHEY and SVGAGI. The V and J ends lost 2 bases and 2 bases respectively, with 9 bases between them. The CDR3 spans 15 residues. CDR3 residues: CASSYGEPNTGELFF. DNA of the CDR3: TGTGCCAGCAGTTACGGGGAACCTAACACCGGGGAGCTGTTTTTT.

The chain carries TRBV30 and TRBJ1-5; 7 nucleotides agree with TRBD1. With V trimmed by 3 bases and J by 3 bases, 2 bases remained unmatched. This CDR3 is 13 amino acids long. Germline CDR1 and CDR2: GTSNPN and SVGIG (reference sequence). The CDR3, as DNA: TGTGCCTGGAGGGGACAGCCCAATCAGCCCCAGCATTTT. Amino acid sequence: CAWRGQPNQPQHF. The complete variable domain, with remaining parts taken from reference TRBV30 and TRBJ1-5, reads SQTIHQWPATLVQPVGSPLSLECTVEGTSNPNLYWYRQAAGRGLQLLFYSVGIGQISSEVPQNLSASRPQDRQFILSSKKLLLSDSGFYLCAWRGQPNQPQHFGDGTRLSIL.